This T cell receptor beta chain was obtained from a study of blood T cell repertoires in COVID-19. Assay used: immunoSEQ multiplex PCR; TCRdb lists only in-frame clones, some missing. Here the sample spans approximately 100,000 clones, 70% to 85% being singletons. The CDR3 loop spans 17 amino acids. The germline CDR1 and CDR2 sequences are SGHVS and FQNEAQ. V gave up 4 bases and J gave up 2 bases; unmatched junction bases: 10. This rearrangement joins TRBV7-8 to TRBJ1-3, with 8 bases that match TRBD1. Sequenced input: peripheral blood. The receptor comes from a man aged 60 to 69 with acute or convalescent COVID-19. The CDR3 DNA is TGTGCCAGCAGCTCGGACAGGGTTCGACGCACTGGAAACACCATATATTTT. Protein sequence: CASSSDRVRRTGNTIYF.